One sample yielded the 8 T cell receptor beta chains listed below, sequenced in a study of blood T cell repertoires in COVID-19. Clones were read by immunoSEQ multiplex PCR, and TCRdb kept only the in-frame ones, dropping some. The sample has around 160,000 clones, about 88% seen once. Sequenced input: peripheral blood. These receptors came from a woman at least 80 years old with acute or convalescent COVID-19.

The J gene is TRBJ1-5, the V gene TRBV27; tentative D call: TRBD1 (5 bases). The V end lost 5 bases, the J end lost 4 bases, and 12 bases lay between the germline ends. This CDR3 is built from 14 residues. Germline V gene sequence: CDR1 MNHEY, CDR2 SMNVEV (reference sequence). The CDR3 nucleotides read TGTGCCAGCAGTCTATGGCAGGGAAATCAGCCCCAGCATTTT. Encoded protein: CASSLWQGNQPQHF.

DNA of the CDR3: TGTGCCAGCAGCCAAAAGGGGTGGTACAATGAGCAGTTCTTC. It codes for CASSQKGWYNEQFF. The gene calls are TRBV3-1 (or the pseudogene TRBV3-2) and TRBJ2-1; the D gene is possibly TRBD1 (5 bases). Looked up from germline, CDR1 is LGHDT and CDR2 is YNNKEL (reference sequence). The CDR3 sequence is 14 residues long. Trimming shortened V by 2 bases and J by 4 bases, and 9 bases separated the two germline ends.

This chain uses TRBV11-2 with TRBJ1-1; possibly TRBD1 for D (5 bases). This CDR3 has 15 amino acids. Between the trimmed V and J ends, which lost 5 bases and 0 bases, there was a span of 13 bases. The germline gives CDR1 SGHAT, CDR2 FQNNGV. Here the CDR3 DNA reads TGTGCCAGCAGCCTCCGGGCGGGGCTGAACACTGAAGCTTTCTTT. Translating gives CASSLRAGLNTEAFF.

This clone was seen only a few times. The V gene is TRBV7-2, the J gene TRBJ2-7; 10 bases match TRBD1. Germline-derived CDR1 and CDR2 are SGHTA and FQGNSA. J was trimmed by 4 bases and V by 4 bases; bases with no gene match: 1. The CDR3 has 13 residues. The CDR3 DNA reads as TGTGCCAGCAGCTGGACAGGGGGATACGAGCAGTACTTC. Residues: CASSWTGGYEQYF.

The chain uses TRBV7-3 and TRBJ2-1; 14 bases align to TRBD2. The CDR3 contains 15 residues. Germline V CDR1 and CDR2: SGHTA, FQGTGA. The J segment lost 13 bases and the V segment lost 5 bases, leaving 10 bases of the junction unmatched. CDR3 sequence reads: CASSRTGLAGADQFF. CDR3 nucleotides: TGTGCCAGCAGCCGAACGGGACTAGCGGGGGCCGATCAGTTCTTC.

This chain connects TRBV27 to TRBJ1-2; maybe TRBD1 (5 bases). CDR1 and CDR2 (germline): MNHEY, SMNVEV (reference sequence). Trimming removed 6 bases from V and 5 bases from J, with 13 bases in between. This CDR3 spans 13 amino acids. DNA for the CDR3: TGTGCCAGCAGCCCCCAGGGAAAATATGGCTACACCTTC. Its protein is CASSPQGKYGYTF.

This sequence joins TRBV12-3 or TRBV12-4 and TRBJ1-1; perhaps TRBD1 as D (5 bases). The CDR3 totals 13 residues. V was pared by 8 bases and J by 4 bases, with 14 bases between. This CDR3 is CASRGIMGTEAFF. The CDR3 DNA follows: TGTGCCAGCCGGGGGATTATGGGCACTGAAGCTTTCTTT.

This clone was detected only once. The V and J genes are TRBV11-3 and TRBJ1-1; D unresolved. The CDR3 runs to 13 residues. With 5 bases removed from V and 1 base from J, the gap between germline ends came to 8 bases. Germline assignment: CDR1 SGHNT and CDR2 YENEEA. This chain's CDR3 is CASSPRGNTEAFF. CDR3 DNA: TGTGCCAGCAGCCCTCGGGGGAACACTGAAGCTTTCTTT.